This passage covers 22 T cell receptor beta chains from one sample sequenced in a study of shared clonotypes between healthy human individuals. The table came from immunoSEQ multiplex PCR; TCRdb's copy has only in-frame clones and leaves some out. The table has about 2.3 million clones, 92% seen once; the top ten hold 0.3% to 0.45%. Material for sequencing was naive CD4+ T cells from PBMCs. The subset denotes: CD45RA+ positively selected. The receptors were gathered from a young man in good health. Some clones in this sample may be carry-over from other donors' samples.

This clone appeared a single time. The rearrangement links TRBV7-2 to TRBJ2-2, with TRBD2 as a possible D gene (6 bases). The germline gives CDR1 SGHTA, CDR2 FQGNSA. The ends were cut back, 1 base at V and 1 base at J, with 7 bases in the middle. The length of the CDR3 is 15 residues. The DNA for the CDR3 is TGTGCCAGCAGCTTAGACGGGAGGAACACCGGGGAGCTGTTTTTT. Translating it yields CASSLDGRNTGELFF.

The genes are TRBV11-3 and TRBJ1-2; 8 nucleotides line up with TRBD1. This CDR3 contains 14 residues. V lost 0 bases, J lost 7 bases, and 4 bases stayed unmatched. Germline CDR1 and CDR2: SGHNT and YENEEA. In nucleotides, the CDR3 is TGTGCCAGCAGCTTAGATGCAGGGGGCGCTGGCTACACCTTC. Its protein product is CASSLDAGGAGYTF.

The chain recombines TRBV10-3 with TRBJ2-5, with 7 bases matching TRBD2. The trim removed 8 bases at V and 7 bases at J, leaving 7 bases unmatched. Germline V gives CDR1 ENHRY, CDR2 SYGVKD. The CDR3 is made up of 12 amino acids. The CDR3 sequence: CAIGLASGTQYF. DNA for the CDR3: TGTGCCATCGGGCTGGCTAGCGGGACCCAGTACTTC.

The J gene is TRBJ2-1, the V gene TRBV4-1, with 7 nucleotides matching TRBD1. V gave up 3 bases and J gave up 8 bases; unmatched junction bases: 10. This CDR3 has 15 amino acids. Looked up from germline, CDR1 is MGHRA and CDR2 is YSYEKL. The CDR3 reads CASSQGGQVFDEQFF. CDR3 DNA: TGCGCCAGCAGCCAGGGTGGACAGGTCTTCGATGAGCAGTTCTTC.

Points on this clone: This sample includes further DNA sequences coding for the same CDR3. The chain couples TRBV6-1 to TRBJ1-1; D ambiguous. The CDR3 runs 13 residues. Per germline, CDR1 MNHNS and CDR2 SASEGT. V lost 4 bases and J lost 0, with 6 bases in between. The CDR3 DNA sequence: TGTGCCAGCAGTGTTGAAATGAACACTGAAGCTTTCTTT. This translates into CASSVEMNTEAFF.

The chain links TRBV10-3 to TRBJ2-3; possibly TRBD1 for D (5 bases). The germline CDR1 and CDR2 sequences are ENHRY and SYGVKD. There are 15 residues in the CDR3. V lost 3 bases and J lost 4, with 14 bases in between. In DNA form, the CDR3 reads TGTGCCATCAGTGAAGGCGTCAGGGTGGCAGATACGCAGTATTTT. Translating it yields CAISEGVRVADTQYF.

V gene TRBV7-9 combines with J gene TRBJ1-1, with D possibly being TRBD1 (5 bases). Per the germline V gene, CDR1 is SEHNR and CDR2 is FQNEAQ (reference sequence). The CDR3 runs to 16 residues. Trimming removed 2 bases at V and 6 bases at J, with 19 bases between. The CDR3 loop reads CASSLYGPQAGSEAFF. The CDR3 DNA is TGTGCCAGCAGCTTATATGGGCCCCAAGCAGGGTCTGAAGCTTTCTTT.

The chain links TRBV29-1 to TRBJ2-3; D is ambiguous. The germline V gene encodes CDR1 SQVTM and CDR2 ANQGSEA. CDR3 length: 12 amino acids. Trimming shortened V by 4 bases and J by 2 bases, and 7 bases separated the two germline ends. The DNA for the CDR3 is TGCAGCGTTGCGGTAACCACAGATACGCAGTATTTT. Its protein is CSVAVTTDTQYF.

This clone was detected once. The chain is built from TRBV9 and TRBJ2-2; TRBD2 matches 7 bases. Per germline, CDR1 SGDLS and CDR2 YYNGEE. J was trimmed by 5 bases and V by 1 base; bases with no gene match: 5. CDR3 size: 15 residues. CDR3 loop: CASSVPAGETGELFF. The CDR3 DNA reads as TGTGCCAGCAGCGTACCCGCGGGGGAGACCGGGGAGCTGTTTTTT.

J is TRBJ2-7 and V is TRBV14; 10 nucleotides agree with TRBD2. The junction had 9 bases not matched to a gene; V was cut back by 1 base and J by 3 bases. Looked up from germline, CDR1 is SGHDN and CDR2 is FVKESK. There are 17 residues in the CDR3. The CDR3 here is CASSQGLAGARFYEQYF. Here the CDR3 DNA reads TGTGCCAGCAGCCAAGGTCTAGCGGGAGCCCGATTCTACGAGCAGTACTTC.

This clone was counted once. CDR3 bases: TGCGCCAGCAGCCTCGGGACTAGCGGGAGGGCTGCCACCGGGGAGCTGTTTTTT. Its protein is CASSLGTSGRAATGELFF. This chain uses TRBV5-1 with TRBJ2-2, with 16 nucleotides matching TRBD2. CDR1 is SGHRS, CDR2 YFSETQ, per germline. The V and J ends lost 4 bases and 4 bases, in that order; junction bases with no gene match: 7. CDR3 length equals 18 residues.

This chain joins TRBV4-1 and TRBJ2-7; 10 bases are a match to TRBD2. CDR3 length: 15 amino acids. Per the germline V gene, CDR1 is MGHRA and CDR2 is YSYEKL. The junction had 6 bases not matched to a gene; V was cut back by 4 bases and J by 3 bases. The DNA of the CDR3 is TGCGCCAGCAGCCGGAACCAGCGGGAGGGCTACGAGCAGTACTTC. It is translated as CASSRNQREGYEQYF.

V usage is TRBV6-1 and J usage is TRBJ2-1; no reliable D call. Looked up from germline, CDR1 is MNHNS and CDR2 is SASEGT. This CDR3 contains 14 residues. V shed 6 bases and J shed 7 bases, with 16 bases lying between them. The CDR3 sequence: CASSPPALDNEQFF. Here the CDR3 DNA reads TGTGCCAGCAGCCCCCCAGCGCTTGATAATGAGCAGTTCTTC.

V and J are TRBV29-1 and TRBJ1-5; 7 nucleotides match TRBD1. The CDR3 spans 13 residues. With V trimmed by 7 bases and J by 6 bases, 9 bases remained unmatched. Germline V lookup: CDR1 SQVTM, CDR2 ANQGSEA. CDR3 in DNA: TGCAGCGCAATAACAGGGGAGGGTCAGCCCCAGCATTTT. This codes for CSAITGEGQPQHF.

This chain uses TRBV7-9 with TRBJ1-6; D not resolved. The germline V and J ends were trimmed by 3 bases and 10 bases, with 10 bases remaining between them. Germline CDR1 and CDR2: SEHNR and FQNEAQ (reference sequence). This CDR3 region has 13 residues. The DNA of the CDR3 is TGTGCCAGCAGCTTGGGCCGCAGCTCACCCCTCCACTTT. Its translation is CASSLGRSSPLHF.

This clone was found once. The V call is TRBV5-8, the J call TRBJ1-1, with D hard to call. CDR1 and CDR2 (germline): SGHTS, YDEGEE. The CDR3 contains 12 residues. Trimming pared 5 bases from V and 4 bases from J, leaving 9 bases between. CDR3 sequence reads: CASSRVRTEAFF. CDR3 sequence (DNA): TGTGCCAGCAGTCGGGTCCGCACTGAAGCTTTCTTT.

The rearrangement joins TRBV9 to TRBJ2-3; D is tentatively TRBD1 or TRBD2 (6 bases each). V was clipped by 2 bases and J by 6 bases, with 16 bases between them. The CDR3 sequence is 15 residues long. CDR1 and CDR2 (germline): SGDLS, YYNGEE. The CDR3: CASSVGAREADTQYF. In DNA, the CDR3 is TGTGCCAGCAGCGTGGGGGCCAGGGAGGCGGATACGCAGTATTTT.

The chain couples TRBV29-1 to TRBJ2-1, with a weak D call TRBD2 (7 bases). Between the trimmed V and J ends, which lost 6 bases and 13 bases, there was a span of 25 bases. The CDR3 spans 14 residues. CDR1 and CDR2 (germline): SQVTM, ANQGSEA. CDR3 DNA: TGCAGCGTCGGAGAGGCGGGGGCCTTAAGTTTTCAGTTCTTC. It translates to CSVGEAGALSFQFF.

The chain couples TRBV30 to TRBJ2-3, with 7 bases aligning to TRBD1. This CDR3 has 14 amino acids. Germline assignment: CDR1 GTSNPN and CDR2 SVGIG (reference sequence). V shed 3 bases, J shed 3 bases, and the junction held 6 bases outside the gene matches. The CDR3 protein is CAWRADRETDTQYF. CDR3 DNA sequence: TGTGCCTGGAGGGCAGACAGGGAAACAGATACGCAGTATTTT.

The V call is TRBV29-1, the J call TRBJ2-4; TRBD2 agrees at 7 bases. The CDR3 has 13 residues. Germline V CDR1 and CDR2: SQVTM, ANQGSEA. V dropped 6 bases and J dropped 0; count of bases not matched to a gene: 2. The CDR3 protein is CSVGTIAKNIQYF. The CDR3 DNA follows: TGCAGCGTGGGGACTATAGCCAAAAACATTCAGTACTTC.

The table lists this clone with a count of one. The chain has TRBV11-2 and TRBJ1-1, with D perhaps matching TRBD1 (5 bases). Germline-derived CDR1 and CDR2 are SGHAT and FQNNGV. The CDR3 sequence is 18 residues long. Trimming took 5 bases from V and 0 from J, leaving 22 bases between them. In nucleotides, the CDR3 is TGTGCCAGCAGCCCACGCTCCCCCTTATCGGGGGTGAACACTGAAGCTTTCTTT. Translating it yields CASSPRSPLSGVNTEAFF.

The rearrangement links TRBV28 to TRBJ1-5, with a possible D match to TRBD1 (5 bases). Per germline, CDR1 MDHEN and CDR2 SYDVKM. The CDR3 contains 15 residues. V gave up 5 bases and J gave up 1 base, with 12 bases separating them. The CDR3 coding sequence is TGTGCCAGCAGTCCAGCTGGACACAGCAATCAGCCCCAGCATTTT. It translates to CASSPAGHSNQPQHF.